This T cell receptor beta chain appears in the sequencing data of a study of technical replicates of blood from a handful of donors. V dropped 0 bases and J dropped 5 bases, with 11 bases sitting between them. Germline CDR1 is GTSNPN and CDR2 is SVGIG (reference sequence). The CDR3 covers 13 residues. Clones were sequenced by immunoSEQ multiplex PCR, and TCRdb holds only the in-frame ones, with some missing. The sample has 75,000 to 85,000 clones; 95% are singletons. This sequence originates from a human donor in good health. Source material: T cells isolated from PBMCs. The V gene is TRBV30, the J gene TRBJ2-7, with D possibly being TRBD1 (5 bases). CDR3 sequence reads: CAWSVGQGHEQYF. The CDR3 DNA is TGTGCCTGGAGTGTAGGGCAGGGCCACGAGCAGTACTTC.